These 3 T cell receptor beta chains originate from one sample sequenced in a study of blood T cell repertoires in COVID-19. The table came from immunoSEQ multiplex PCR; TCRdb's copy has only in-frame clones and leaves some out. The sample includes roughly 180,000 clones, 86% seen only once; the top ten take under 3%. Sequencing was carried out using peripheral blood. The receptors were sampled from a woman in her twenties or thirties with active or convalescent COVID-19.

V usage is TRBV28 and J usage is TRBJ1-5; TRBD1 matches at 7 bases. The trim removed 5 bases at V and 4 bases at J, leaving 17 bases unmatched. The CDR3 loop spans 18 amino acids. Germline CDR1 MDHEN, CDR2 SYDVKM. The DNA for the CDR3 is TGTGCCAGCAGTCCCCCATCTTGGACAGGTTGGGGGAATCAGCCCCAGCATTTT. Protein product: CASSPPSWTGWGNQPQHF.

V is TRBV6-6 and J is TRBJ1-4; D may be TRBD1 (5 bases). The CDR3 extends over 16 amino acids. Germline CDR1 and CDR2: MNHNY and SVGAGI (reference sequence). With 5 bases removed from V and 5 bases from J, the gap between germline ends came to 18 bases. The CDR3 protein is CASSTRTGGTNEKLFF. In DNA form, the CDR3 reads TGTGCCAGCAGTACCAGGACGGGAGGGACGAATGAAAAACTGTTTTTT.

The chain links TRBV2 to TRBJ2-7; tentatively, D is TRBD1 (6 bases). This CDR3 region has 12 residues. CDR1 is SNHLY, CDR2 FYNNEI, per germline. V lost 6 bases and J lost 1, with 7 bases in between. For the CDR3, the DNA is TGTGCCAGCAGCAGGGGTTCCTACGAGCAGTACTTC. Residues: CASSRGSYEQYF.